These 29 T cell receptor beta chains were sequenced from one sample in a study of technical replicates of blood from a handful of donors. TCRdb's table, derived via immunoSEQ multiplex PCR, lists solely in-frame clones and lacks some. The sample shows 60,000 to 90,000 clones, just under 97% of them seen only once. The sequenced material came from T cells isolated from PBMCs. The source is a human donor in good health.

The V and J genes are TRBV4-1 and TRBJ2-5; the D is unclear. Germline values: CDR1 MGHRA, CDR2 YSYEKL. CDR3 length: 12 amino acids. V shed 1 base and J shed 3 bases, with 3 bases lying between them. CDR3 nucleotide sequence: TGCGCCAGCAGCCAAGTAAAAGAGACCCAGTACTTC. This sequence encodes CASSQVKETQYF.

The gene calls are TRBV4-1 and TRBJ2-5; 7 bases line up with TRBD1. Germline values: CDR1 MGHRA, CDR2 YSYEKL. Trimming removed 4 bases from V and 5 bases from J; junction bases left unmatched: 19. The CDR3 has 18 amino acids. The CDR3 region is CASSRATMGQTAHETQYF. The CDR3 region has the DNA TGCGCCAGCAGCCGAGCCACCATGGGACAGACAGCCCATGAGACCCAGTACTTC.

The genes are TRBV30 and TRBJ2-1, with TRBD2 as a possible D gene (6 bases). V gave up 8 bases and J gave up 2 bases, with 13 bases separating them. The CDR3 is made up of 13 amino acids. Germline V gene sequence: CDR1 GTSNPN, CDR2 SVGIG (reference sequence). The chain's CDR3 is CARAGSTYNEQFF. CDR3 DNA: TGTGCCCGTGCGGGATCTACCTACAATGAGCAGTTCTTC.

This clone was seen only once. The gene calls are TRBV7-9 and TRBJ1-4; 10 nucleotides align to TRBD1. The CDR3 consists of 17 residues. V was pared by 5 bases and J by 6 bases, with 12 bases of the junction left unmatched. Looked up from germline, CDR1 is SEHNR and CDR2 is FQNEAQ (reference sequence). CDR3 nucleotides: TGTGCCAGCAGCCTGGGACAGGGGACGGGCATGGATGAAAAACTGTTTTTT. Residues: CASSLGQGTGMDEKLFF.

The rearrangement joins TRBV11-2 to TRBJ1-1; D is undetermined. Trimming pared 1 base from V and 3 bases from J, leaving 9 bases between. Germline CDR1 and CDR2: SGHAT and FQNNGV. This CDR3 contains 14 residues. CDR3 sequence reads: CASSLGGGDTEAFF. CDR3 nucleotides: TGTGCCAGCAGCTTAGGGGGAGGTGACACTGAAGCTTTCTTT.

The rearrangement links TRBV5-1 to TRBJ2-2; tentatively, D is TRBD1 (6 bases). The germline V gene has CDR1 SGHRS and CDR2 YFSETQ. There are 13 residues in the CDR3. Between the trimmed V and J ends, which lost 3 bases and 4 bases, there was a span of 7 bases. The CDR3 DNA reads as TGCGCCAGCAGCTGGACAGCCACCGGGGAGCTGTTTTTT. Translating gives CASSWTATGELFF.

This chain uses TRBV6-6 with TRBJ1-1, with D perhaps TRBD1 (5 bases). CDR3 length equals 15 residues. Trimming took 6 bases from V and 6 from J, leaving 20 bases between them. In germline, CDR1 is MNHNY, CDR2 SVGAGI (reference sequence). DNA for the CDR3: TGTGCCAGCAGCCCCAGGGCTACCTCGTGGCCTGAAGCTTTCTTT. As protein: CASSPRATSWPEAFF.

The genes are TRBV27 and TRBJ2-1, with 14 bases matching TRBD2. Germline-derived CDR1 and CDR2 are MNHEY and SMNVEV (reference sequence). The CDR3 extends over 16 amino acids. Trimming cost V 6 bases and J 9 bases; bases outside gene matches: 10. The CDR3 reads CASRIISGLAGVEQFF. The CDR3 DNA is TGTGCCAGCAGGATCATTTCGGGACTAGCGGGGGTTGAGCAGTTCTTC.

V and J are TRBV19 and TRBJ2-7, with 9 positions matching TRBD2. The CDR3 loop spans 14 amino acids. Per the germline V gene, CDR1 is LNHDA and CDR2 is SQIVND (reference sequence). Trimming cost V 6 bases and J 0 bases; bases outside gene matches: 3. The CDR3 here is CASRLAGASYEQYF. The DNA for the CDR3 is TGTGCCAGTAGACTAGCGGGTGCCTCCTACGAGCAGTACTTC.

This chain connects TRBV7-9 to TRBJ1-6, with a weak D call TRBD1 (5 bases). Trimming took 1 base from V and 7 from J, leaving 8 bases between them. The CDR3 runs 14 residues. Germline V lookup: CDR1 SEHNR, CDR2 FQNEAQ (reference sequence). The CDR3 protein is CASSLGQNNSPLHF. CDR3 DNA sequence: TGTGCCAGCAGCTTAGGACAGAACAATTCACCCCTCCACTTT.

The rearrangement links TRBV5-4 to TRBJ2-1; 11 bases agree with TRBD2. Per the germline V gene, CDR1 is SGHNT and CDR2 is YYREEE (reference sequence). With 0 bases clipped from V and 4 bases from J, the junction kept 3 bases outside the gene matches. CDR3 length equals 16 residues. In DNA form, the CDR3 reads TGTGCCAGCAGCTTGGGAGGGACTAGCGGATACAATGAGCAGTTCTTC. It encodes CASSLGGTSGYNEQFF.

V usage is TRBV10-2 and J usage is TRBJ1-1, with D possibly TRBD1 on 5 matching bases. V was shortened by 3 bases and J by 3 bases, with 14 bases between the two germline ends. The germline V gene encodes CDR1 WSHSY and CDR2 SAAADI. The CDR3 totals 15 residues. CDR3 region: CASSDLVGQHTEAFF. CDR3 DNA: TGCGCCAGCAGTGATCTCGTGGGGCAGCACACTGAAGCTTTCTTT.

V and J are TRBV6-6 and TRBJ2-6; tentative D call: TRBD1 (5 bases). The CDR3 is 15 residues long. Trimming cost V 8 bases and J 1 base, with 12 bases left between them. Germline lookup yields CDR1 MNHNY and CDR2 SVGAGI (reference sequence). DNA for the CDR3: TGTGCCAGCGGACCCTACAGGTCTGGGGCCAACGTCCTGACTTTC. This sequence encodes CASGPYRSGANVLTF.

The chain couples TRBV5-4 to TRBJ2-3; D gene unclear. The CDR3 totals 14 residues. V was clipped by 1 base and J by 4 bases, with 10 bases between them. Per the germline V gene, CDR1 is SGHNT and CDR2 is YYREEE (reference sequence). The CDR3 region has the DNA TGTGCCAGCAGCTTGTCACCAGGTCCAGATACGCAGTATTTT. This codes for CASSLSPGPDTQYF.

The rearrangement joins TRBV1 to TRBJ2-1; the table calls TRBD1, which could not be checked here. TRBV1 is annotated as a pseudogene. This CDR3 has 16 residues. The CDR3 loop reads CTSSQKRGHSRNEQFF. CDR3 bases: TGCACCAGCAGCCAAAAAAGGGGCCACTCAAGGAATGAGCAGTTCTTC.

The chain has TRBV18 and TRBJ1-5, with D unclear. V was pared by 3 bases and J by 2 bases, with 17 bases between. Germline lookup yields CDR1 KGHSH and CDR2 LQKENI. The CDR3 is made up of 17 amino acids. The CDR3 loop reads CASSPQDSEVGNQPQHF. The CDR3, as DNA: TGTGCCAGCTCACCTCAGGACTCCGAGGTCGGCAATCAGCCCCAGCATTTT.

This chain joins TRBV15 and TRBJ1-2, with a tentative D call TRBD1 (5 bases). Germline V gives CDR1 LNHNV, CDR2 YYDKDF (reference sequence). The V and J ends lost 3 bases and 7 bases respectively, with 21 bases between them. The CDR3 sequence is 16 residues long. The CDR3 DNA is TGTGCCACCAGCAGGCCCGGTTGGGGGGTAGGTCGTGGCTACACCTTC. This codes for CATSRPGWGVGRGYTF.

The gene calls are TRBV5-1 and TRBJ2-7, with 9 bases aligning to TRBD2. The ends lost 0 bases at V and 0 bases at J; junction bases unmatched: 7. CDR3 length: 17 amino acids. Germline CDR1 and CDR2: SGHRS and YFSETQ. The CDR3 DNA follows: TGCGCCAGCAGCTTGGCCCCAAGCGGGGGGAGCTCCTACGAGCAGTACTTC. Protein sequence: CASSLAPSGGSSYEQYF.

The chain uses TRBV28 and TRBJ2-3; D is possibly TRBD1 (5 bases). Trimming removed 3 bases at V and 3 bases at J, with 10 bases between. CDR1 and CDR2 (germline): MDHEN, SYDVKM. This CDR3 is 14 amino acids long. CDR3 protein: CASSLNQGTDTQYF. Written as DNA, the CDR3 is TGTGCCAGCAGTTTGAACCAGGGTACAGATACGCAGTATTTT.

The V gene is TRBV10-2, the J gene TRBJ2-7; TRBD1 aligns across 8 bases. The V gene end was trimmed by 0 bases and the J gene end by 2 bases; junction bases not matched to a gene: 9. Germline V gene sequence: CDR1 WSHSY, CDR2 SAAADI. This CDR3 has 17 residues. CDR3: CASSESSPWTGTYEQYF. The CDR3 DNA follows: TGCGCCAGCAGTGAGTCTTCACCATGGACAGGGACCTACGAGCAGTACTTC.

This clone was seen once. This sequence joins TRBV7-2 and TRBJ2-5; D is ambiguous. Germline CDR1 and CDR2: SGHTA and FQGNSA. This CDR3 contains 14 residues. Trimming stripped 2 bases from V and 5 bases from J, with 12 bases between. CDR3 DNA: TGTGCCAGCAGCTTATTATCAGATTCCGAGACCCAGTACTTC. Its protein is CASSLLSDSETQYF.

This sequence joins TRBV7-8 and TRBJ1-2; TRBD1 might be the D (6 bases). CDR1 is SGHVS and CDR2 is FQNEAQ in the germline V gene. CDR3 length: 14 amino acids. The V and J ends lost 5 bases and 5 bases respectively, with 15 bases between them. CDR3 sequence: CASSPGQLSYGYTF. The CDR3 coding sequence is TGTGCCAGCAGCCCCGGACAGCTCAGTTATGGCTACACCTTC.

The rearrangement joins TRBV14 to TRBJ2-7, with 10 nucleotides matching TRBD2. The germline V gene encodes CDR1 SGHDN and CDR2 FVKESK. Germline trimming cut 1 base from V and 3 bases from J; bases unmatched to any gene: 6. The CDR3 covers 16 residues. The CDR3 region has the DNA TGTGCCAGCAGCCAAGCCCTTAGCGGGAGGAACTACGAGCAGTACTTC. Translation gives CASSQALSGRNYEQYF.

The chain has TRBV10-1 and TRBJ2-7, with 7 bases that match TRBD2. The germline V gene encodes CDR1 WNHNN and CDR2 SYGVQD (reference sequence). The CDR3 totals 15 residues. J lost 3 bases, V lost 3 bases, and 8 bases had no gene match. The DNA of the CDR3 is TGCGCCAGCAGTGACGGAGGCGGGGGAATCTACGAGCAGTACTTC. Translated: CASSDGGGGIYEQYF.

The chain employs TRBV7-2 and TRBJ2-7; 10 bases are shared with TRBD1. Looked up from germline, CDR1 is SGHTA and CDR2 is FQGNSA. V lost 6 bases, J lost 2 bases, and 7 bases stayed unmatched. The CDR3 covers 15 residues. CDR3 nucleotides: TGTGCCAGCAGACGACAGGGGGCGGTTACCTACGAGCAGTACTTC. Residues: CASRRQGAVTYEQYF.

The chain combines TRBV5-4 with TRBJ2-7, with TRBD1 identical over 10 bases. The length of the CDR3 is 15 residues. J gave up 4 bases and V 4 bases, and 8 bases lay outside the gene matches. CDR1 SGHNT and CDR2 YYREEE come from the germline V gene (reference sequence). CDR3 in DNA: TGTGCCAGCAGCCATGGGGACAGGGGTGCGTACGAGCAGTACTTC. As protein: CASSHGDRGAYEQYF.

This rearrangement joins TRBV6-6 to TRBJ1-4; D ambiguous. Germline V gives CDR1 MNHNY, CDR2 SVGAGI (reference sequence). Trimming removed 2 bases from V and 0 bases from J, with 7 bases in between. This CDR3 contains 15 residues. The CDR3 nucleotides read TGTGCCAGCAGTTACAGTGGCTCAACTAATGAAAAACTGTTTTTT. It specifies CASSYSGSTNEKLFF.

This chain links TRBV5-1 with TRBJ1-5; 9 nucleotides match TRBD1. Germline trimming cut 4 bases from V and 7 bases from J; bases unmatched to any gene: 6. The CDR3 has 14 residues. Per the germline V gene, CDR1 is SGHRS and CDR2 is YFSETQ. CDR3 amino acids: CASSPGTGTQPQHF. The CDR3 region has the DNA TGCGCCAGCAGCCCGGGGACAGGGACCCAGCCCCAGCATTTT.

The rearrangement links TRBV7-9 to TRBJ2-7; 7 positions agree with TRBD1. V gave up 6 bases and J gave up 5 bases; unmatched junction bases: 10. CDR3 length: 14 residues. The germline V gene has CDR1 SEHNR and CDR2 FQNEAQ (reference sequence). CDR3 nucleotide sequence: TGTGCCAGCAGAATACAGGGGAGCGGCGACGAGCAGTACTTC. Protein product: CASRIQGSGDEQYF.